This TCR beta chain was documented in a study of blood T cell repertoires in COVID-19. Method: immunoSEQ multiplex PCR; TCRdb's copy keeps in-frame clones and lacks some. The data contain 220,000 or so clones, 75% to 90% of them seen just once; the ten biggest clones take up around 1%. The CDR3 extends over 14 amino acids. V was pared by 4 bases and J by 0 bases, with 7 bases between. Germline V gene data show CDR1 as SGHNT and CDR2 as YENEEA. The chain has TRBV11-3 and TRBJ1-3; D gene unclear. The sequence derives from a man aged 45-65 years who had been exposed to COVID-19. Sequencing was done on a sample of PBMCs or T cells enriched from blood (not recorded which). The CDR3 reads CASSSQDSGNTIYF. Written as DNA, the CDR3 is TGTGCCAGCAGCTCCCAGGACTCTGGAAACACCATATATTTT.